The 27 T cell receptor beta chains listed next were all sequenced from one sample in a study of blood T cell repertoires in COVID-19. Some clones are missing from TCRdb's copy, which holds only in-frame ones; the method was immunoSEQ multiplex PCR. The data show under 150,000 clones, more than 70% seen once. The sample was peripheral blood. The receptors here all came from a middle-aged man with active or convalescent COVID-19.

The CDR3 region has the DNA TGTGCCAGCAGCTTGGCAGGAAATGAAAAACTGTTTTTT. Its protein is CASSLAGNEKLFF. The chain recombines TRBV5-6 with TRBJ1-4, with D unclear. CDR3 length: 13 residues. V lost 0 bases and J 5 bases, leaving 5 bases between the germline ends. The germline gives CDR1 SGHDT, CDR2 YYEEEE.

The chain's CDR3 is CASRDRGGGEQFF. CDR3 bases: TGTGCCAGCAGGGACAGGGGAGGAGGCGAGCAGTTCTTC. V is TRBV19 and J is TRBJ2-1; 10 bases line up with TRBD1. The germline V gene encodes CDR1 LNHDA and CDR2 SQIVND (reference sequence). J gave up 10 bases and V 9 bases, and 9 bases lay outside the gene matches. The CDR3 has 13 residues.

The chain couples TRBV3-1 (or the pseudogene TRBV3-2) to TRBJ1-1; 8 bases align to TRBD1. Per the germline V gene, CDR1 is LGHDT and CDR2 is YNNKEL (reference sequence). With V trimmed by 3 bases and J by 5 bases, 5 bases remained unmatched. This CDR3 spans 14 amino acids. CDR3 protein: CASSQRTGRTEAFF. CDR3 DNA: TGTGCCAGCAGCCAGCGGACAGGGAGGACTGAAGCTTTCTTT.

The V call is TRBV6-5, the J call TRBJ1-1, with D perhaps matching TRBD1 (6 bases). V was cut by 7 bases and J by 6 bases, with 18 bases left in between. The germline CDR1 and CDR2 sequences are MNHEY and SVGAGI. The CDR3 is 14 amino acids. The CDR3 spells CASTTVGGPPEAFF. The DNA for the CDR3 is TGTGCCAGCACCACGGTGGGGGGGCCCCCTGAAGCTTTCTTT.

About this clone: Additional DNA sequences in this sample encode the identical CDR3. The chain recombines TRBV7-9 with TRBJ2-1; unclear D gene. Trimming removed 3 bases at V and 4 bases at J, with 7 bases between. Germline lookup yields CDR1 SEHNR and CDR2 FQNEAQ (reference sequence). The CDR3 has 13 residues. The CDR3 DNA sequence: TGTGCCAGCAGCTTGGGCCAGTACAATGAGCAGTTCTTC. Its protein is CASSLGQYNEQFF.

A note on this clone: The sample has other DNA sequences that encode this CDR3 too. The V call is TRBV7-2, the J call TRBJ2-7, with TRBD2 matching over 14 bases. The V gene end was trimmed by 0 bases and the J gene end by 3 bases; junction bases not matched to a gene: 1. CDR3 length: 16 residues. Germline V CDR1 and CDR2: SGHTA, FQGNSA. CDR3 in amino acids: CASSLAGTSGSYEQYF. The CDR3 coding sequence is TGTGCCAGCAGCTTAGCTGGGACTAGCGGGAGCTACGAGCAGTACTTC. Drawing the rest from reference TRBV7-2 and TRBJ2-7, the complete variable domain is GAGVSQSPSNKVTEKGKDVELRCDPISGHTALYWYRQSLGQGLEFLIYFQGNSAPDKSGLPSDRFSAERTGGSVSTLTIQRTQQEDSAVYLCASSLAGTSGSYEQYFGPGTRLTVT.

The chain recombines TRBV5-1 with TRBJ1-5; tentatively, D is TRBD1 (5 bases). CDR1 is SGHRS, CDR2 YFSETQ, per germline. The CDR3 covers 15 residues. V was cut by 5 bases and J by 4 bases, with 16 bases left in between. The CDR3, as DNA: TGCGCCAGCAGGATAGGGACTTCAATTAATCAGCCCCAGCATTTT. Translation gives CASRIGTSINQPQHF.

The chain combines TRBV28 with TRBJ1-5, with D tentatively TRBD1 (5 bases). This CDR3 region has 15 residues. Germline V gene sequence: CDR1 MDHEN, CDR2 SYDVKM. V dropped 7 bases and J dropped 4 bases, with 17 bases sitting between them. The CDR3 sequence is CASNSHGGRNQPQHF. The CDR3 coding sequence is TGTGCCAGCAATAGCCACGGGGGACGTAATCAGCCCCAGCATTTT.

This clone was counted a few times. This specimen includes other DNA sequences encoding the same CDR3. The V gene is TRBV6-5, the J gene TRBJ2-7; TRBD2 matches at 8 bases. Trimming at V came to 6 bases and at J to 4 bases, leaving 2 bases not matched to a gene. The CDR3 loop spans 12 amino acids. Germline V CDR1 and CDR2: MNHEY, SVGAGI. The CDR3 region has the DNA TGTGCCAGCAGAGCGGGGGCGTACGAGCAGTACTTC. Its translation is CASRAGAYEQYF.

The rearrangement links TRBV2 to TRBJ1-4; 12 bases are a match to TRBD1. Per germline, CDR1 SNHLY and CDR2 FYNNEI. J was trimmed by 10 bases and V by 6 bases; bases with no gene match: 12. The CDR3 has 16 residues. CDR3 in amino acids: CASSGDRGRIQGKLFF. The CDR3 DNA reads as TGTGCCAGCAGCGGGGACAGGGGGCGAATACAAGGAAAACTGTTTTTT.

The chain uses TRBV3-1 (or the pseudogene TRBV3-2) and TRBJ1-2, with TRBD1 as a possible D gene (5 bases). V lost 1 base and J lost 7, with 16 bases in between. The CDR3 has 15 amino acids. CDR1 is LGHDT and CDR2 is YNNKEL in the germline V gene (reference sequence). For the CDR3, the DNA is TGTGCCAGCAGCCAAGCGTGGCAGGGTACTGGTGGCTACACCTTC. It encodes CASSQAWQGTGGYTF.

V usage is TRBV6-6 and J usage is TRBJ2-3; TRBD2 aligns across 7 bases. The CDR3 length is 13 residues. Germline V gene lookup returns CDR1 MNHNY and CDR2 SVGAGI (reference sequence). The V and J ends lost 5 bases and 3 bases, in that order; junction bases with no gene match: 2. CDR3 sequence reads: CASSLLATDTQYF. CDR3 nucleotide sequence: TGTGCCAGCAGTCTACTAGCGACAGATACGCAGTATTTT.

V is TRBV19 and J is TRBJ1-1; no definite D call. V lost 11 bases and J 5 bases, leaving 18 bases between the germline ends. The CDR3 is 13 amino acids. The germline CDR1 and CDR2 sequences are LNHDA and SQIVND (reference sequence). In nucleotides, the CDR3 is TGTGCCTCCGGCGAGGGTAGGAGGACTGAAGCTTTCTTT. Amino acid sequence: CASGEGRRTEAFF.

The rearrangement links TRBV27 to TRBJ1-4; TRBD1 is a possible D gene (5 bases). With 5 bases removed from V and 4 bases from J, the gap between germline ends came to 11 bases. The germline V gene encodes CDR1 MNHEY and CDR2 SMNVEV (reference sequence). This CDR3 is 14 amino acids long. This CDR3 is CASSPGEYNEKLFF. As DNA, the CDR3 is TGTGCCAGCAGTCCGGGGGAATATAATGAAAAACTGTTTTTT.

CDR3 protein: CASSVEAGLAGTNKNIQYF. CDR3 DNA sequence: TGTGCCAGCAGCGTAGAGGCCGGGCTAGCGGGAACTAACAAAAACATTCAGTACTTC. J is TRBJ2-4 and V is TRBV9; 9 nucleotides match TRBD2. The CDR3 covers 19 residues. J gave up 3 bases and V 0 bases, and 13 bases lay outside the gene matches. Germline assignment: CDR1 SGDLS and CDR2 YYNGEE.

V is TRBV5-4 and J is TRBJ2-2; 11 bases are a match to TRBD2. With V trimmed by 3 bases and J by 6 bases, 7 bases remained unmatched. This CDR3 has 16 amino acids. The V gene's germline CDR1 is SGHNT and CDR2 YYREEE (reference sequence). The CDR3 DNA is TGTGCCAGCAGCTCCGGGGTAGCGGGAGGGCCCGGGGAGCTGTTTTTT. Its translation: CASSSGVAGGPGELFF. The entire variable domain, with the rest obtained from reference TRBV5-4 and TRBJ2-2, is as follows: ETGVTQSPTHLIKTRGQQVTLRCSSQSGHNTVSWYQQALGQGPQFIFQYYREEENGRGNFPPRFSGLQFPNYSSELNVNALELDDSALYLCASSSGVAGGPGELFFGEGSRLTVL.

This rearrangement joins TRBV2 to TRBJ2-7; 10 nucleotides line up with TRBD1. Unmatched junction bases numbered 4, after V lost 6 bases and J lost 5 bases. The CDR3 has 13 amino acids. The germline V gene encodes CDR1 SNHLY and CDR2 FYNNEI. The CDR3 region has the DNA TGTGCCAGCAGGACAGGGGGCAGCCACGAGCAGTACTTC. Its translation: CASRTGGSHEQYF.

This clone was observed a single time. This rearrangement joins TRBV6-2 or TRBV6-3 to TRBJ2-5, with no clear D. Germline V gene data show CDR1 as MNHEY and CDR2 as SVGEGT. Between the trimmed V and J ends, which lost 2 bases and 5 bases, there was a span of 3 bases. This CDR3 comprises 11 residues. The CDR3 protein is CASSYGETQYF. CDR3 in DNA: TGTGCCAGCAGTTACGGCGAGACCCAGTACTTC.

CDR3 protein: CATSDQTVFYGYTF. In DNA form, the CDR3 reads TGTGCCACCAGTGACCAGACAGTGTTCTATGGCTACACCTTC. The rearrangement joins TRBV24-1 to TRBJ1-2; TRBD1 might be the D (5 bases). Germline CDR1 is KGHDR and CDR2 is SFDVKD. The V end was cut by 4 bases, the J end by 4 bases, with 12 bases between. CDR3 size: 14 residues.

V is TRBV6-5 and J is TRBJ2-1; D ambiguous. Trimming left V 6 bases short and J 6 bases short, with 18 bases between. The CDR3 covers 15 residues. Germline V gives CDR1 MNHEY, CDR2 SVGAGI. The CDR3 bases are TGTGCCAGCAGCCGTGGTGGTGGTAGCAGCAATGAGCAGTTCTTC. Amino acid sequence: CASSRGGGSSNEQFF.

This chain connects TRBV11-2 to TRBJ1-3; D is unclear. V lost 4 bases, J lost 4 bases, and 17 bases lay in between. The CDR3 spans 16 residues. Germline CDR1 and CDR2: SGHAT and FQNNGV. For the CDR3, the DNA is TGTGCCAGCAGCTCTCCAAGACTGGGAGCGGGAAACACCATATATTTT. This sequence encodes CASSSPRLGAGNTIYF.

The rearrangement uses TRBV7-9 and TRBJ2-1, with 9 bases fitting TRBD1. The CDR3 is made up of 15 amino acids. Germline loops: CDR1 SEHNR, CDR2 FQNEAQ (reference sequence). Trimming at V came to 5 bases and at J to 5 bases, leaving 7 bases not matched to a gene. The CDR3 region has the DNA TGTGCCAGCAGCATCGGGACAGGGTGGGACAATGAGCAGTTCTTC. Encoded protein: CASSIGTGWDNEQFF.

The chain couples TRBV7-3 to TRBJ2-7, with D possibly being TRBD1 (5 bases). Per germline, CDR1 SGHTA and CDR2 FQGTGA. The CDR3 sequence is 14 residues long. The V end lost 5 bases, the J end lost 4 bases, and 15 bases lay between the germline ends. DNA of the CDR3: TGTGCCAGCAGCCTCCAGGGAATGGGGTACGAGCAGTACTTC. This encodes CASSLQGMGYEQYF.

The chain links TRBV6-2 or TRBV6-3 to TRBJ2-1; 8 bases are shared with TRBD2. Germline trimming cut 2 bases from V and 0 bases from J; bases unmatched to any gene: 18. The CDR3 runs 21 residues. The germline CDR1 and CDR2 sequences are MNHEY and SVGEGT. CDR3 sequence reads: CASSYPIVRFSGISSYNEQFF. Here the CDR3 DNA reads TGTGCCAGCAGTTACCCCATAGTTCGCTTTAGCGGGATTAGCTCCTACAATGAGCAGTTCTTC.

This clone has only a few counts. The J gene is TRBJ2-3, the V gene TRBV7-2; TRBD2 agrees at 8 bases. Per germline, CDR1 SGHTA and CDR2 FQGNSA. The CDR3 spans 13 residues. With V trimmed by 5 bases and J by 6 bases, 4 bases remained unmatched. The CDR3 loop reads CASSGRGGDTQYF. DNA of the CDR3: TGTGCCAGCAGCGGCCGGGGGGGGGATACGCAGTATTTT. The whole variable domain, filled in from reference TRBV7-2 and TRBJ2-3, reads GAGVSQSPSNKVTEKGKDVELRCDPISGHTALYWYRQSLGQGLEFLIYFQGNSAPDKSGLPSDRFSAERTGGSVSTLTIQRTQQEDSAVYLCASSGRGGDTQYFGPGTRLTVL.

CDR3 in DNA: TGTGCCAGCAGTACGCCGAGGGGGGAGACCCAGTACTTC. Translating it yields CASSTPRGETQYF. The chain couples TRBV6-1 to TRBJ2-5; possibly TRBD1 for D (6 bases). Trimming removed 5 bases at V and 5 bases at J, with 12 bases between. CDR1 MNHNS and CDR2 SASEGT come from the germline V gene. This CDR3 has 13 amino acids.

The chain recombines TRBV19 with TRBJ2-1; no clear D. The germline V gene encodes CDR1 LNHDA and CDR2 SQIVND (reference sequence). This CDR3 comprises 12 residues. V was pared by 3 bases and J by 8 bases, with 8 bases between. CDR3 DNA: TGTGCCAGTAGTATGGCGCGGCATGAGCAGTTCTTC. This encodes CASSMARHEQFF.